Listed here is a single TCR beta chain. This same CDR3 is encoded by further DNA sequences in the sample. The CDR3 contains 11 residues. Trimming shortened V by 5 bases and J by 4 bases, and 5 bases separated the two germline ends. Germline V lookup: CDR1 MDHEN, CDR2 SYDVKM. This entry comes from a study of blood T cell repertoires in COVID-19. Original processing notes: Estimates of nucleated cell counts were drawn from the amplification of reference gene primers. Assay used: immunoSEQ multiplex PCR; TCRdb lists only in-frame clones, some missing. The V and J calls and clone size come from that table; D and trimming were worked out from the DNA. Among approximately 300,000 clones, around 85% were seen once, and the ten largest hold under 2%.

Sequences were obtained from PBMCs or T cells enriched from blood (not recorded which). The TCR was taken from a woman aged 25-40 years who had been exposed to COVID-19. V and J are TRBV28 and TRBJ1-2; D is undetermined. The CDR3 DNA is TGTGCCAGCAGTGACTCCTATGGCTACACCTTC. It yields the protein CASSDSYGYTF.